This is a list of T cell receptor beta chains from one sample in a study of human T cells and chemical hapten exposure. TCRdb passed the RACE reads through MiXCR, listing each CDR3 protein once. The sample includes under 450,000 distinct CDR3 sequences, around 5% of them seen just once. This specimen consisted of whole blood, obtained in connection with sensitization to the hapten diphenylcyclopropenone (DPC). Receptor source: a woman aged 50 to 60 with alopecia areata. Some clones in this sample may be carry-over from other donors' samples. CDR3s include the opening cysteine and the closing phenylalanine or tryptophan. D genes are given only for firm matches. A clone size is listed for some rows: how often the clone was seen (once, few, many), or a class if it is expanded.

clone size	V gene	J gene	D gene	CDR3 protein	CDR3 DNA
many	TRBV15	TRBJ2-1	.	CATSGDSRRPSGEQFF	TGTGCCACCAGCGGTGACTCCCGTAGGCCCAGCGGAGAGCAGTTCTTC
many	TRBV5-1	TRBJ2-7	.	CASSLMGEQYF	TGCGCCAGCAGCTTGATGGGGGAGCAGTACTTC
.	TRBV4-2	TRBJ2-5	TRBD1	CASSARSGQQETQYF	TGTGCCAGCAGCGCAAGGTCGGGACAGCAAGAGACCCAGTACTTC
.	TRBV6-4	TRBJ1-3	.	CASSDSGSVSGNTIYF	TGTGCCAGCAGTGACTCTGGCAGCGTCTCTGGAAACACCATATATTTT
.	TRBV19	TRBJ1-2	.	CASSTPGSGDYGYTF	TGTGCCAGTTCCACCCCCGGGTCAGGGGACTATGGCTACACCTTC
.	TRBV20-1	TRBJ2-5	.	CSARALQGRVETQYF	TGCAGTGCTAGGGCCCTACAGGGTCGGGTGGAGACCCAGTACTTC
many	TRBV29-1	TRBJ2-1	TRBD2	CSVEDLGLAGGSSYNEQFF	TGCAGCGTTGAAGATCTGGGACTAGCGGGGGGAAGCTCCTACAATGAGCAGTTCTTC
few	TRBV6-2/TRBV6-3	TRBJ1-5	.	CASSLPSVSFGRQPQHF	TGTGCCAGCAGCCTTCCTTCAGTCAGTTTCGGGCGTCAGCCCCAGCATTTT
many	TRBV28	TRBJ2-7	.	CASSPLFSYEQYF	TGTGCCAGCAGTCCACTATTCTCCTACGAGCAGTACTTC
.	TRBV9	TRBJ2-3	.	CASSVAVTDTQYF	TGTGCCAGCAGCGTAGCGGTCACAGATACGCAGTATTTT
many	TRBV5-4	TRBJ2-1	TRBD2	CASSPEGLARYNEQFF	TGTGCCAGCAGCCCAGAGGGACTAGCGAGGTACAATGAGCAGTTCTTC
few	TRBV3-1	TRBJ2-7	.	CASSQGRRAVSEEQYF	TGTGCCAGCAGCCAAGGGCGCAGGGCGGTTTCGGAAGAGCAGTACTTC
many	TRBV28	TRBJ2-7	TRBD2	CASSFRSGLAGYYEQYF	TGTGCCAGCAGTTTTAGGTCGGGACTAGCGGGATATTACGAGCAGTACTTC
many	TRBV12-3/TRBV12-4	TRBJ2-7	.	CASSLDGSYEQYF	TGTGCCAGCAGTCTGGACGGTTCCTACGAGCAGTACTTC
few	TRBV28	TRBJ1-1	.	CARGTEAFF	TGTGCCAGAGGGACTGAAGCTTTCTTT
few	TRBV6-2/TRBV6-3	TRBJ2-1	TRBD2	CASRAPASGRRGQFF	TGTGCCAGCAGGGCCCCGGCTAGCGGGAGGCGGGGGCAGTTCTTC
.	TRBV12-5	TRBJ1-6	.	CASGLGGPDYNSPLHF	TGTGCTAGTGGTTTGGGGGGACCGGACTATAATTCACCCCTCCACTTT
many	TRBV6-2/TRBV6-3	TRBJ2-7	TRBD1	CASRLRDSSYEQYF	TGTGCCAGCAGACTCCGGGACAGCTCCTACGAGCAGTACTTC
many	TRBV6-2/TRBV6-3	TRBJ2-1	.	CASSYRIGTNSDEQFF	TGTGCCAGCAGTTACAGGATAGGGACAAATTCGGATGAGCAGTTCTTC
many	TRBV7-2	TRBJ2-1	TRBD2	CASSLLAGGYNEQFF	TGTGCCAGCAGCTTACTAGCGGGAGGCTACAATGAGCAGTTCTTC
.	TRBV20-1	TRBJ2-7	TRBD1	CSARHRQGYEQYF	TGCAGTGCTAGACATAGACAGGGTTACGAGCAGTACTTC
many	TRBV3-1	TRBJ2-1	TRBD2	CASVLAGEYNEQFF	TGTGCCAGCGTCCTAGCGGGGGAGTACAATGAGCAGTTCTTC
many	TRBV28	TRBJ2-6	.	CASSLSTTRVLTF	TGTGCCAGCAGCCTATCTACAACCCGCGTCCTGACTTTC
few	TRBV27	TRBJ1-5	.	CASTTTGSVNQPQHF	TGTGCCAGCACCACCACAGGTTCGGTCAATCAGCCCCAGCATTTT
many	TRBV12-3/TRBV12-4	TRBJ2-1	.	CASSPGFLGNEQFF	TGTGCCAGCAGCCCGGGCTTCCTGGGGAATGAGCAGTTCTTC
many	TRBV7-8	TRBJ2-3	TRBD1	CASSLATGSPTDTQYF	TGTGCCAGCAGCTTAGCGACAGGGTCCCCCACAGATACGCAGTATTTT
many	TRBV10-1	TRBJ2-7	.	CASSESTDKQYF	TGCGCCAGCAGTGAGTCGACGGACAAGCAGTACTTC
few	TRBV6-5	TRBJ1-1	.	CASWEGVKNTEAFF	TGTGCCAGTTGGGAGGGGGTGAAGAACACTGAAGCTTTCTTT
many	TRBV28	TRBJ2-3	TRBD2	CASSGGLAALSTDTQYF	TGTGCCAGCAGTGGAGGCCTAGCGGCACTGTCCACAGATACGCAGTATTTT
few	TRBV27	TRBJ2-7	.	CATRSTGEQYF	TGTGCCACCAGGTCGACCGGGGAGCAGTACTTC
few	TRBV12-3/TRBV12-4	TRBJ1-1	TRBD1	CASSPLRQGRAFF	TGTGCCAGCAGTCCCCTGCGACAGGGACGAGCTTTCTTT
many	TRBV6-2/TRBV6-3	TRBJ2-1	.	CASSYSTAASPSYNEQFF	TGTGCCAGCAGTTACTCGACGGCGGCTAGCCCATCCTACAATGAGCAGTTCTTC
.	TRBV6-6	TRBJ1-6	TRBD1	CASSQHRQGASYNSPLHF	TGTGCCAGCAGTCAACACAGACAGGGGGCCTCCTATAATTCACCCCTCCACTTT
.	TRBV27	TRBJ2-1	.	CASSFFLGDNEQFF	TGTGCCAGCAGTTTTTTCCTGGGGGACAATGAGCAGTTCTTC
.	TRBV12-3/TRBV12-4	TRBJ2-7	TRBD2	CASSFGRVEQYF	TGTGCCAGCAGTTTTGGGAGGGTCGAGCAGTACTTC
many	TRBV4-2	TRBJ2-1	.	CASSQDLAGASSYNEQFF	TGTGCCAGCAGCCAAGATCTTGCAGGCGCAAGCTCCTACAATGAGCAGTTCTTC
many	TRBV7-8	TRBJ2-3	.	CASSFTQQGRGTDTQYF	TGTGCCAGCAGCTTCACCCAACAGGGGAGGGGCACAGATACGCAGTATTTT
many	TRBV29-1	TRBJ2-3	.	CSVKSTSTDTQYF	TGCAGCGTGAAGAGCACTAGCACAGATACGCAGTATTTT
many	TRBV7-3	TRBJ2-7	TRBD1	CASSHSTGEEQYF	TGTGCCAGCAGCCACTCGACAGGGGAGGAGCAGTACTTC
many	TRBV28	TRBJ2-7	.	CASSAPGTEQYF	TGTGCCAGCAGCGCCCCTGGGACCGAGCAGTACTTC
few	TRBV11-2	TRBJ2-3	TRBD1	CASSLDWGQGASTDTQYF	TGTGCCAGCAGCTTAGATTGGGGACAGGGGGCGAGCACAGATACGCAGTATTTT
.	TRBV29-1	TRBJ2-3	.	CSSARGSTDTQYF	TGCAGCTCTGCCAGGGGTAGCACAGATACGCAGTATTTT
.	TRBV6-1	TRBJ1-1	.	CASRIVGDPEAFF	TGTGCCAGCAGAATAGTAGGCGACCCTGAAGCTTTCTTT
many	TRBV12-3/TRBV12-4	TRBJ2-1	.	CASVTGASYNEQFF	TGTGCCAGCGTGACGGGAGCTTCCTACAATGAGCAGTTCTTC
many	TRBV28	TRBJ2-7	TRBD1	CASLLRGPAPTPKYEQYF	TGTGCCAGCCTCCTCAGGGGGCCAGCGCCTACACCCAAATACGAGCAGTACTTC
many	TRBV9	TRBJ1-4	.	CASSVEQGSNEKLFF	TGTGCCAGCAGCGTAGAGCAGGGATCTAATGAAAAACTGTTTTTT
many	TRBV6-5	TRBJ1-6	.	CASSYSRPSSSYNSPLHF	TGTGCCAGCAGTTACTCGAGGCCAAGTAGCTCCTATAATTCACCCCTCCACTTT
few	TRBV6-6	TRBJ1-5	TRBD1	CASSLGQPVQPQHF	TGTGCCAGCAGCTTGGGACAGCCCGTCCAGCCCCAGCATTTT
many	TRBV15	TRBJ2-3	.	CATSREGGVEDTQYF	TGTGCCACCAGCAGAGAAGGGGGGGTTGAAGATACGCAGTATTTT
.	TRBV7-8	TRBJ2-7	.	CASSSGPLAYEQYF	TGTGCCAGCAGCTCTGGGCCTCTAGCCTACGAGCAGTACTTC
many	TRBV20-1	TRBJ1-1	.	CSAKQGAGGTEAFF	TGCAGTGCTAAGCAGGGAGCGGGCGGAACTGAAGCTTTCTTT
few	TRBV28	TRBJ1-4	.	CASSFPIATNEKLFF	TGTGCCAGCAGTTTTCCCATTGCAACTAATGAAAAACTGTTTTTT
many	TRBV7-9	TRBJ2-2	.	CASSLSLGELFF	TGTGCCAGCAGCCTATCACTCGGGGAGCTGTTTTTT
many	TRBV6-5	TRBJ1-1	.	CASSFEGESTEAFF	TGTGCCAGCAGCTTCGAGGGAGAGAGCACTGAAGCTTTCTTT
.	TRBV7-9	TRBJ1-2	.	CASSFVPTHGYTF	TGTGCCAGCAGCTTCGTTCCTACTCATGGCTACACCTTC